The 13 T cell receptor beta chains listed next were all sequenced from one sample in a study of OX40 agonist ivuxolimab in advanced cancers. This table comes from immunoSEQ multiplex PCR, and its TCRdb copy is limited to in-frame clones, with some not included. The sample yields 70,000 or so clones, about 88% seen once. The specimen comprised CD4+ or CD8+ T cells sorted from blood, sampled in a trial of the OX40 agonist ivuxolimab. The receptor source for this set is an adult with an advanced solid tumor such as melanoma, head and neck, liver or kidney cancer.

This clone was counted a few times. The chain uses TRBV30 and TRBJ1-1, with a tentative D call TRBD1 (5 bases). Germline V CDR1 and CDR2: GTSNPN, SVGIG (reference sequence). Deletions cut 0 bases from V and 5 bases from J, with 25 bases between. CDR3 length: 18 amino acids. The CDR3 spells CAWSVSVFFGARGTEAFF. The CDR3 DNA is TGTGCCTGGAGTGTGAGCGTCTTCTTCGGGGCGCGGGGAACTGAAGCTTTCTTT.

The chain links TRBV6-1 to TRBJ1-2; TRBD1 matches at 9 bases. V lost 5 bases and J lost 8; bases outside the gene matches: 6. CDR1 MNHNS and CDR2 SASEGT come from the germline V gene. This CDR3 has 13 residues. Written as DNA, the CDR3 is TGTGCCAGCAGTATACAGGGGGCGCACGGCTACACCTTC. Amino acid sequence: CASSIQGAHGYTF.

The chain is built from TRBV2 and TRBJ1-4, with a possible D match to TRBD1 (6 bases). Trimming cost V 6 bases and J 3 bases, with 14 bases left between them. Germline V lookup: CDR1 SNHLY, CDR2 FYNNEI. This CDR3 has 15 amino acids. CDR3: CASRAGTTPNEKLFF. DNA of the CDR3: TGTGCCAGCAGGGCCGGGACAACTCCTAATGAAAAACTGTTTTTT.

J is TRBJ1-1 and V is TRBV14; D is possibly TRBD1 (5 bases). V dropped 2 bases and J dropped 3 bases, with 7 bases sitting between them. From germline, CDR1 is SGHDN and CDR2 FVKESK. This CDR3 comprises 13 residues. DNA for the CDR3: TGTGCCAGCAGCCAACGACAGTACACTGAAGCTTTCTTT. This translates into CASSQRQYTEAFF.

CDR3 region: CASKGAGVSTETQYF. The CDR3 DNA is TGTGCCAGCAAAGGAGCGGGAGTGTCAACGGAGACCCAGTACTTC. The chain joins TRBV2 to TRBJ2-5; TRBD2 agrees at 8 bases. Trimming took 7 bases from V and 5 from J; bases not matched to a gene: 12. The CDR3 is made up of 15 amino acids. The germline V gene has CDR1 SNHLY and CDR2 FYNNEI.

The chain recombines TRBV9 with TRBJ2-2, with D possibly matching TRBD1 (5 bases). Trimming removed 3 bases at V and 0 bases at J, with 12 bases between. The germline gives CDR1 SGDLS, CDR2 YYNGEE. The CDR3 contains 16 residues. For the CDR3, the DNA is TGTGCCAGCAGCGGCAGGGTACGAACGAACACCGGGGAGCTGTTTTTT. The encoded protein is CASSGRVRTNTGELFF.

This sequence joins TRBV30 and TRBJ1-5; D not resolved. CDR1 GTSNPN and CDR2 SVGIG come from the germline V gene (reference sequence). The V end was cut by 2 bases, the J end by 4 bases, with 9 bases between. The CDR3 loop spans 13 amino acids. The CDR3 nucleotides are TGTGCCTGGAGTCGGGAGTTAAATCAGCCCCAGCATTTT. Translating it yields CAWSRELNQPQHF.

This chain connects TRBV19 to TRBJ2-7, with 10 bases aligning to TRBD2. Germline lookup yields CDR1 LNHDA and CDR2 SQIVND (reference sequence). This CDR3 has 18 amino acids. Unmatched junction bases numbered 13, after V lost 3 bases and J lost 2 bases. CDR3 in amino acids: CASSMGLAGAKLTYEQYF. The CDR3 region has the DNA TGTGCCAGTAGTATGGGTCTAGCGGGGGCGAAACTTACCTACGAGCAGTACTTC. Using reference TRBV19 and TRBJ2-7 for the parts outside the CDR3, the full variable domain is DGGITQSPKYLFRKEGQNVTLSCEQNLNHDAMYWYRQDPGQGLRLIYYSQIVNDFQKGDIAEGYSVSREKKESFPLTVTSAQKNPTAFYLCASSMGLAGAKLTYEQYFGPGTRLTVT.

CDR3 DNA sequence: TGTGCCAGCAGCTTTACAGGGCCCGGAAACACCATATATTTT. Encoded protein: CASSFTGPGNTIYF. The rearrangement links TRBV5-5 to TRBJ1-3; perhaps TRBD1 as D (6 bases). V lost 2 bases and J 4 bases, leaving 10 bases between the germline ends. This CDR3 is built from 14 residues. CDR1 is SGHKS, CDR2 YYEKEE, per germline (reference sequence).

The rearrangement links TRBV30 to TRBJ2-1; D is perhaps TRBD1 (5 bases). The CDR3 covers 11 residues. CDR1 and CDR2 from the germline V gene are GTSNPN and SVGIG (reference sequence). Trimming removed 3 bases from V and 7 bases from J, with 7 bases in between. The CDR3 spells CAWSPGNEQFF. CDR3 in DNA: TGTGCCTGGAGCCCAGGGAATGAGCAGTTCTTC.

The chain joins TRBV10-3 to TRBJ1-4; D might be TRBD1 (5 bases). Germline V gene sequence: CDR1 ENHRY, CDR2 SYGVKD. The CDR3 spans 13 residues. The ends were cut back, 3 bases at V and 8 bases at J, with 10 bases in the middle. The DNA for the CDR3 is TGTGCCATCAGTGAAGGGGTTGAAGAAAAACTGTTTTTT. It yields the protein CAISEGVEEKLFF.

This chain links TRBV19 with TRBJ2-7; possible D gene TRBD2, 5 bases. Trimming shortened V by 3 bases and J by 1 base, and 13 bases separated the two germline ends. This CDR3 contains 15 residues. Germline V CDR1 and CDR2: LNHDA, SQIVND (reference sequence). CDR3 nucleotide sequence: TGTGCCAGTAGTATTTCCGTCAGAGGGTCCTACGAGCAGTACTTC. It encodes CASSISVRGSYEQYF.

The gene calls are TRBV6-6 and TRBJ1-6; TRBD1 might be the D (5 bases). Between the trimmed V and J ends, which lost 3 bases and 6 bases, there was a span of 6 bases. The CDR3 is 13 residues long. The germline gives CDR1 MNHNY, CDR2 SVGAGI (reference sequence). CDR3 protein: CASSYRGNSPLHF. The CDR3 DNA reads as TGTGCCAGCAGTTATAGGGGTAATTCACCCCTCCACTTT.